The clone carrying this T cell receptor beta chain was detected only a few times. The sample is drawn from a study of blood T cell repertoires in COVID-19. The CDR3 extends over 17 amino acids. Trimming cost V 4 bases and J 2 bases; bases outside gene matches: 10. Per the germline V gene, CDR1 is SNHLY and CDR2 is FYNNEI. This study enrolled people aged 18 to 89 from approximately 25 US geographic areas. Participants were placed into cohorts based on the clinical history they reported. Produced via immunoSEQ multiplex PCR; TCRdb's table is partial and in-frame only. The sample carries about 230,000 clones, approximately 84% recorded once.

The TCR sequence derives from a man in his sixties who had recovered from COVID-19. Sequencing was performed on PBMCs or T cells enriched from blood (not recorded which). The chain is built from TRBV2 and TRBJ1-3, with 8 bases lining up with TRBD1. CDR3 sequence reads: CASSGRLQGATGNTIYF. In DNA form, the CDR3 reads TGTGCCAGCAGTGGTAGGCTGCAGGGGGCAACTGGAAACACCATATATTTT. The variable domain in full, with the rest retrieved from reference TRBV2 and TRBJ1-3, is EPEVTQTPSHQVTQMGQEVILRCVPISNHLYFYWYRQILGQKVEFLVSFYNNEISEKSEIFDDQFSVERPDGSNFTLKIRSTKLEDSAMYFCASSGRLQGATGNTIYFGEGSWLTVV.